This T cell receptor beta chain appears in the sequencing data of a study of yellow fever vaccine responses in identical twins. In TCRdb, the RT-PCR reads were re-called with MiXCR into one record per CDR3 protein. The profile shows thousands of distinct CDR3 sequences, over 7.5% of them singletons. The CDR3 length is 15 residues. V dropped 5 bases and J dropped 9 bases, with 20 bases sitting between them. CDR1 is SGHVS and CDR2 is FNYEAQ in the germline V gene. This clonotype turned up a few times. The chain combines TRBV7-6 with TRBJ2-1; D is unresolved. Sequenced here: T cells from blood (PBMCs), unsorted or a sorted subset (not recorded which), sampled 2 to 3 years after vaccination. This sequence was found in a woman under 30 who received the yellow fever vaccine. CDR3 loop: CASSEVRDSLGEQFF. CDR3 bases: TGTGCCAGCAGCGAAGTAAGAGATAGTCTCGGTGAGCAGTTCTTC.